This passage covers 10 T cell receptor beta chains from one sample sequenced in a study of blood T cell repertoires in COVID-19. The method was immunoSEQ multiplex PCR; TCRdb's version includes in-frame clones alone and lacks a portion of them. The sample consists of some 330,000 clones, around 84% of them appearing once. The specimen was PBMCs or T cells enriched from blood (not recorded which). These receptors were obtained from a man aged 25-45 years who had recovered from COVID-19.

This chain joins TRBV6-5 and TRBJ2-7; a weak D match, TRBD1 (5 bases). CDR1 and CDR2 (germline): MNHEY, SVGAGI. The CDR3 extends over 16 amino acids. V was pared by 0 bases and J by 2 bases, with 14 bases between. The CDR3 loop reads CASSYSFQGFPYEQYF. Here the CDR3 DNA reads TGTGCCAGCAGTTACTCGTTTCAGGGTTTCCCCTACGAGCAGTACTTC.

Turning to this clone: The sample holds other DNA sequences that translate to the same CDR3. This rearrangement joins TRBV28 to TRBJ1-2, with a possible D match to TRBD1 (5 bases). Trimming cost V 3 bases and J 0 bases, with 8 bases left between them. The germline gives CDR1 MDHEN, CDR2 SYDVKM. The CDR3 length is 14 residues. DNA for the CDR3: TGTGCCAGCAGTTTCCAGGGTGCTAACTATGGCTACACCTTC. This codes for CASSFQGANYGYTF.

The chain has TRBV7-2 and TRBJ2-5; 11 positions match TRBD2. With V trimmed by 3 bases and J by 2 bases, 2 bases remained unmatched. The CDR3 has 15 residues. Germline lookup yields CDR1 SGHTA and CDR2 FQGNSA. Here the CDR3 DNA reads TGTGCCAGCAGCTTCGGACTAGCGGGTCAAGAGACCCAGTACTTC. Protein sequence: CASSFGLAGQETQYF.

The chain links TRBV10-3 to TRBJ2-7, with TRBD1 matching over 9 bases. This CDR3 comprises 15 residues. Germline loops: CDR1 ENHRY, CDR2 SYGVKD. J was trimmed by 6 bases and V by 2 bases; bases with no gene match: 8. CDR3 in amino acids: CAISEAGQGVGEQYF. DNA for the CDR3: TGTGCCATCAGTGAGGCGGGACAGGGTGTCGGCGAGCAGTACTTC.

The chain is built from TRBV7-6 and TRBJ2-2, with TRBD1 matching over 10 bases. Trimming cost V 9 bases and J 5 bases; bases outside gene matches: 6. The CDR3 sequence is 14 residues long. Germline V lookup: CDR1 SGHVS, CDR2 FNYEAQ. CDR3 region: CASGQGGPTGELFF. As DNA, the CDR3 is TGTGCCAGTGGACAGGGGGGACCAACCGGGGAGCTGTTTTTT.

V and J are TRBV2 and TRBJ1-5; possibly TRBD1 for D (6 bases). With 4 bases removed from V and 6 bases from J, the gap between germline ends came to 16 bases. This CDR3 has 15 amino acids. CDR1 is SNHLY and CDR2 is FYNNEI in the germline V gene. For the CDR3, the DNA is TGTGCCAGCAGTGGGGTTCCGGGACACGGTCAGCCCCAGCATTTT. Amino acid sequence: CASSGVPGHGQPQHF.

The CDR3 region has the DNA TGTGCCAGCAGCACCCAGGGGGAGGCCTACAATGAGCAGTTCTTC. Its protein product is CASSTQGEAYNEQFF. V and J are TRBV9 and TRBJ2-1; D may be TRBD1 (7 bases). From germline, CDR1 is SGDLS and CDR2 YYNGEE. Deletions cut 4 bases from V and 2 bases from J, with 13 bases between. This CDR3 is 15 amino acids long.

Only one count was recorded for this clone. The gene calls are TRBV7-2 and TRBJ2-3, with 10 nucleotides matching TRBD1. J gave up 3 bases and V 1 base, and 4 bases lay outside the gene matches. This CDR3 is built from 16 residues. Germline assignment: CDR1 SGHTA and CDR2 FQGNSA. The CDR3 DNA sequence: TGTGCCAGCAGCTTAGTAGGGACAGGGGAGACAGATACGCAGTATTTT. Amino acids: CASSLVGTGETDTQYF.

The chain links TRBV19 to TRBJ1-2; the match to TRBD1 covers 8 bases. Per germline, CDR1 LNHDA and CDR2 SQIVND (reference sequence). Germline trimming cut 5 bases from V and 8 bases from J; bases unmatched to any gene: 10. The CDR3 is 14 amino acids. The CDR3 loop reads CASSAQGALKGYTF. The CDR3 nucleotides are TGTGCCAGTAGTGCGCAGGGGGCGCTGAAGGGCTACACCTTC.

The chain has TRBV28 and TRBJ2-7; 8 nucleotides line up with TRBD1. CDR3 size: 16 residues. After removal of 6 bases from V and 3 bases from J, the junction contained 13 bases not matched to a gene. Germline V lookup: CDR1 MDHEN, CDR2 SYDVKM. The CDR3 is CASRSSSGQGYYEQYF. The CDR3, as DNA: TGTGCCAGCAGATCATCCTCCGGACAGGGCTACTACGAGCAGTACTTC.